These 6 T cell receptor beta chains came from one sample sequenced in a study of shared clonotypes between healthy human individuals. Sequencing was performed with immunoSEQ multiplex PCR; in TCRdb, only in-frame clones are kept and a portion is missing. Altogether around 1.6 million clones are present, 95% to 99% being singletons, with the ten largest covering 0.45%. Sequencing input: naive CD4+ T cells sorted from blood. Documented subset: CD45RA+ positively selected. The source is a man aged 30 to 39 in good health.

Of note for this clone: This sample includes further DNA sequences coding for the same CDR3. This chain uses TRBV14 with TRBJ2-7; D gene ambiguous. The CDR3 covers 11 residues. CDR1 is SGHDN and CDR2 is FVKESK in the germline V gene. Trimming cost V 1 base and J 7 bases, with 5 bases left between them. The CDR3 spells CASSQVGEQYF. The CDR3, as DNA: TGTGCCAGCAGCCAAGTCGGTGAGCAGTACTTC.

Concerning this clone itself: Distinct nucleotide sequences in the sample also encode this CDR3. The V call is TRBV5-1, the J call TRBJ2-5; 7 nucleotides line up with TRBD1. J lost 2 bases, V lost 3 bases, and 4 bases had no gene match. This CDR3 has 14 amino acids. CDR1 and CDR2 (germline): SGHRS, YFSETQ. The CDR3 coding sequence is TGCGCCAGCAGCTCAGGGACAGCTCAAGAGACCCAGTACTTC. Translation gives CASSSGTAQETQYF.

The genes are TRBV2 and TRBJ2-7; no reliable D call. The CDR3 extends over 14 amino acids. Trimming shortened V by 3 bases and J by 4 bases, and 13 bases separated the two germline ends. The germline CDR1 and CDR2 sequences are SNHLY and FYNNEI. CDR3 sequence: CASSDRRLWYEQYF. The CDR3, as DNA: TGTGCCAGCAGTGATCGACGACTTTGGTACGAGCAGTACTTC.

This clone was observed once. This rearrangement joins TRBV7-8 to TRBJ2-7, with 9 bases matching TRBD1. CDR1 is SGHVS, CDR2 FQNEAQ, per germline. Losses at the gene ends were 1 base for V and 6 bases for J; bases not matched to a gene: 10. There are 16 residues in the CDR3. The CDR3 here is CASSLVGTGRAAEQYF. CDR3 DNA: TGTGCCAGCAGCTTAGTTGGGACAGGGCGGGCCGCCGAGCAGTACTTC.

In this sample, this clone turned up once. The chain employs TRBV9 and TRBJ2-7; 12 nucleotides agree with TRBD1. The V gene's germline CDR1 is SGDLS and CDR2 YYNGEE. CDR3 length equals 15 residues. The ends lost 4 bases at V and 5 bases at J; junction bases unmatched: 7. The CDR3 sequence: CASSLGQGANHEQYF. For the CDR3, the DNA is TGTGCCAGCAGCTTGGGACAGGGGGCGAACCACGAGCAGTACTTC.

This clone was observed once. The chain links TRBV28 to TRBJ2-7, with D possibly TRBD2 on 6 matching bases. Germline CDR1 is MDHEN and CDR2 is SYDVKM. The germline V and J ends were trimmed by 4 bases and 0 bases, with 13 bases remaining between them. The CDR3 is 15 amino acids. The DNA of the CDR3 is TGTGCCAGCAGTTCCGGGACTCAGAGCTCCTACGAGCAGTACTTC. Its protein is CASSSGTQSSYEQYF.